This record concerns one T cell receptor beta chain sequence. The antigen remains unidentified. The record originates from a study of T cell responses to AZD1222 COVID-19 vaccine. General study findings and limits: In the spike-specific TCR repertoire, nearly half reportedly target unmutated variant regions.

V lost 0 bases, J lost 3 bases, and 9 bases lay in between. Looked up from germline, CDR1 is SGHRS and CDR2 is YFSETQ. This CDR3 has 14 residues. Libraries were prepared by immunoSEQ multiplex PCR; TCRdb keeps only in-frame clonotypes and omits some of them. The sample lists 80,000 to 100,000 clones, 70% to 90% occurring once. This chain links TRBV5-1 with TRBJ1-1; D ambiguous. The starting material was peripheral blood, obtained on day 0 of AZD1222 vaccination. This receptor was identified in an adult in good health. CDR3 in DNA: TGCGCCAGCAGCTTGGAAGGTCAGTACACTGAAGCTTTCTTT. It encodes CASSLEGQYTEAFF.